Described below is a single T cell receptor (beta chain) sequence and its context. Its target is unknown. PCR was performed using 60 Vbeta and 13 Jbeta primers. Sequenced by immunoSEQ multiplex PCR; TCRdb stores in-frame clones only, minus some. The table has about 89,000 clones, roughly three quarters seen once. The source of the sample is a study of cytomegalovirus exposure and HLA in healthy donors. Study-wide results and limits: Some V segments could not be told apart, so they were left out, TRBV6-2 and TRBV6-3 among them. Later on, an analysis tied approximately 15,000 TCR beta sequences to HLA alleles at 0.05 false discovery rate.

The V segment lost 3 bases and the J segment 9 bases; nucleotides outside the gene matches: 9. The germline V gene encodes CDR1 LNHDA and CDR2 SQIVND (reference sequence). This CDR3 comprises 15 residues. The source material was PBMCs. The TCR sequence derives from a young man in good health and CMV-seronegative. V gene TRBV19 combines with J gene TRBJ2-1; 9 bases line up with TRBD2. CDR3 coding DNA: TGTGCCAGTAGTATCTCTGGCGGGGGGGTTAGTGAGCAGTTCTTC. It encodes CASSISGGGVSEQFF.